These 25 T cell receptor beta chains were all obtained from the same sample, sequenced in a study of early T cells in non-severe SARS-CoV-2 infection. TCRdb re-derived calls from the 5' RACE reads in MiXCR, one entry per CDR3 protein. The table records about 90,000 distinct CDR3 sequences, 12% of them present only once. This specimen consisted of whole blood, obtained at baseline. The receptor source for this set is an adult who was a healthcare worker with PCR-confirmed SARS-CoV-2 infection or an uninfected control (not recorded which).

The CDR3 nucleotides are TGTGCCATCAGTGCTCCAGGGGATAATTCACCCCTCCACTTT. As protein: CAISAPGDNSPLHF. This chain uses TRBV10-3 with TRBJ1-6; D may be TRBD1 (6 bases). V lost 4 bases and J 5 bases, leaving 9 bases between the germline ends. The CDR3 runs 14 residues. Germline V gene sequence: CDR1 ENHRY, CDR2 SYGVKD.

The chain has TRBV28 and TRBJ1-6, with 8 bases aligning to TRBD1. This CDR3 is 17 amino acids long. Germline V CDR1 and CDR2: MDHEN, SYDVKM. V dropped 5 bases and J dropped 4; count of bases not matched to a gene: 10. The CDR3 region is CASSPWTGLGYNSPLHF. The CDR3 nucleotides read TGTGCCAGCAGTCCCTGGACAGGGCTGGGGTATAATTCACCCCTCCACTTT.

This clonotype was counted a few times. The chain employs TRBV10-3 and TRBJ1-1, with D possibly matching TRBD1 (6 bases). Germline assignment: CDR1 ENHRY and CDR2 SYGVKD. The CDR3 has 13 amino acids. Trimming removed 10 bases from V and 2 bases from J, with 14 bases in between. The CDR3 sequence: CATCRGDNTEAFF. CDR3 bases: TGTGCCACTTGCAGGGGCGATAACACTGAAGCTTTCTTT.

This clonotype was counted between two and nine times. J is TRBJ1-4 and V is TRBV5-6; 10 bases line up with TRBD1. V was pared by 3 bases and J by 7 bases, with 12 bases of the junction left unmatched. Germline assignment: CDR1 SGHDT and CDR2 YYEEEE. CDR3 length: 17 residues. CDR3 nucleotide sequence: TGTGCCAGCAGCTACAGCAGGGACAGGGGAAGGAGTGAAAAACTGTTTTTT. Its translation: CASSYSRDRGRSEKLFF.

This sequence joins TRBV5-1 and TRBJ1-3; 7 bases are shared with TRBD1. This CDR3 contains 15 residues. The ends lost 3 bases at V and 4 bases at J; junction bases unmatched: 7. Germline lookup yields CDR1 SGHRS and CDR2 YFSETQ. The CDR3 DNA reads TGCGCCAGCAGCTCTCGACAGGGCGGAGGAAACACCATATATTTT. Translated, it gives CASSSRQGGGNTIYF. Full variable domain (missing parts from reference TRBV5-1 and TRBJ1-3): KAGVTQTPRYLIKTRGQQVTLSCSPISGHRSVSWYQQTPGQGLQFLFEYFSETQRNKGNFPGRFSGRQFSNSRSEMNVSTLELGDSALYLCASSSRQGGGNTIYFGEGSWLTVV.

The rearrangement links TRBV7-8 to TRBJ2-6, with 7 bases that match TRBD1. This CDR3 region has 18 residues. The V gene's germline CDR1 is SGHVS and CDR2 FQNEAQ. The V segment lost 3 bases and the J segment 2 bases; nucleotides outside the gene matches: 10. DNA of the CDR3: TGTGCCAGCAGCTTGACAGGGTTTGCCTCTCCTGGGGCCAACGTCCTGACTTTC. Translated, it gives CASSLTGFASPGANVLTF.

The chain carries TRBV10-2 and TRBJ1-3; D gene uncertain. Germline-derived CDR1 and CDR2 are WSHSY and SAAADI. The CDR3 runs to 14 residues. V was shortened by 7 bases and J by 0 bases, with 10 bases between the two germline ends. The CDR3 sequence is CASTLGISGNTIYF. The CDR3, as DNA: TGCGCCAGCACATTGGGAATCTCTGGAAACACCATATATTTT.

This chain's CDR3 is CASSYLTGTSPGAFF. CDR3 in DNA: TGCGCCAGCAGCTACCTAACAGGGACCTCCCCTGGCGCTTTCTTT. The V call is TRBV5-1, the J call TRBJ1-1, with D possibly TRBD1 on 6 matching bases. V shed 3 bases and J shed 11 bases, with 23 bases lying between them. The CDR3 is 15 amino acids. In germline, CDR1 is SGHRS, CDR2 YFSETQ.

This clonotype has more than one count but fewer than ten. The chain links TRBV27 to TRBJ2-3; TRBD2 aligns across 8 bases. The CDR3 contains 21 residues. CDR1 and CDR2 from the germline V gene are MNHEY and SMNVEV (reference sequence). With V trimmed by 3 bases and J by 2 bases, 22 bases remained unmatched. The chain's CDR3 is CASSFTPSTERTSWATDTQYF. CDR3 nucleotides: TGTGCCAGCAGTTTTACCCCATCAACCGAAAGGACTAGCTGGGCCACAGATACGCAGTATTTT.

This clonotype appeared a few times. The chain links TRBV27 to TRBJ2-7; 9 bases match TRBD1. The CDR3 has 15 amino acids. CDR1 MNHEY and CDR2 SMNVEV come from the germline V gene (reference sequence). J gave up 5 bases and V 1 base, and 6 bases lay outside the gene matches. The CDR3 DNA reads TGTGCCAGCAGTTTATTCTACAGGGGGCTGAACGAGCAGTACTTC. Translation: CASSLFYRGLNEQYF.

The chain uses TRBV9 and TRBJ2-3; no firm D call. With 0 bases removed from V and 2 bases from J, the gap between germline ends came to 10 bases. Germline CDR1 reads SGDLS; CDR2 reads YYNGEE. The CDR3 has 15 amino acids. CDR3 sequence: CASSVGAGPTDTQYF. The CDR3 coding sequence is TGTGCCAGCAGCGTAGGGGCAGGACCCACAGATACGCAGTATTTT.

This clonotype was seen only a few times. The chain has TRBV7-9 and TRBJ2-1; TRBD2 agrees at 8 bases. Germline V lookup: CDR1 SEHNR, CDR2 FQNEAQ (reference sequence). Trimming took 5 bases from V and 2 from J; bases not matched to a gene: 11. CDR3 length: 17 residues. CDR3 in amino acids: CASSPRVREDPYNEQFF. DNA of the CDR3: TGTGCCAGCAGCCCTAGGGTGCGGGAGGACCCCTACAATGAGCAGTTCTTC.

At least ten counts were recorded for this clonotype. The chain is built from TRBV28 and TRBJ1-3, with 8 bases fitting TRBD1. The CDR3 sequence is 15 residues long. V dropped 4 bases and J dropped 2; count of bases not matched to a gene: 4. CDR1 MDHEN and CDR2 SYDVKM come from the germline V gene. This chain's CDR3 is CASSSLTGAGNTIYF. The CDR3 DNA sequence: TGTGCCAGCAGTTCGTTGACAGGGGCTGGAAACACCATATATTTT. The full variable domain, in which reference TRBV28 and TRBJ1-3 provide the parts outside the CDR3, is DVKVTQSSRYLVKRTGEKVFLECVQDMDHENMFWYRQDPGLGLRLIYFSYDVKMKEKGDIPEGYSVSREKKERFSLILESASTNQTSMYLCASSSLTGAGNTIYFGEGSWLTVV.

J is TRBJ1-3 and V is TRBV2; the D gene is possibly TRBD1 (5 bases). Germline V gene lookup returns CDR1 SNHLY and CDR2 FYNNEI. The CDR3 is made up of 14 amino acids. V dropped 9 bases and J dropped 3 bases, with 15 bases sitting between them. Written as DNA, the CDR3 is TGTGCCAGTAAAAAACAGGCGGTTGGAAACACCATATATTTT. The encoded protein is CASKKQAVGNTIYF.

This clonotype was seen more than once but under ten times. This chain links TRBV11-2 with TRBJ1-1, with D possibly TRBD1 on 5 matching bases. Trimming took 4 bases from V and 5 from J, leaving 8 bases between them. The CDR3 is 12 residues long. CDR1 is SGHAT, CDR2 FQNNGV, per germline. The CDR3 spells CASSWGETEAFF. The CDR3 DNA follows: TGTGCCAGCAGCTGGGGGGAAACTGAAGCTTTCTTT.

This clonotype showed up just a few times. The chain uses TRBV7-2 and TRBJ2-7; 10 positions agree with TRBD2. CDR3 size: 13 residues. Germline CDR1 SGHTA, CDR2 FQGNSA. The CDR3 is CAESGLAPYEQYF. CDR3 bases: TGTGCAGAGTCGGGACTAGCGCCCTACGAGCAGTACTTC. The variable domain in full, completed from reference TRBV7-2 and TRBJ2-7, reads GAGVSQSPSNKVTEKGKDVELRCDPISGHTALYWYRQSLGQGLEFLIYFQGNSAPDKSGLPSDRFSAERTGGSVSTLTIQRTQQEDSAVYLCAESGLAPYEQYFGPGTRLTVT.

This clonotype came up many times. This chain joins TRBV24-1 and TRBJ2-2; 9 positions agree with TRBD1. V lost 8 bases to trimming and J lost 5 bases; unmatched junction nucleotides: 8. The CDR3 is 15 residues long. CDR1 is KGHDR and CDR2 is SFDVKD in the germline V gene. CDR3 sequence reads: CATTQGQGVTGELFF. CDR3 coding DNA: TGTGCCACCACCCAGGGACAGGGAGTGACCGGGGAGCTGTTTTTT.

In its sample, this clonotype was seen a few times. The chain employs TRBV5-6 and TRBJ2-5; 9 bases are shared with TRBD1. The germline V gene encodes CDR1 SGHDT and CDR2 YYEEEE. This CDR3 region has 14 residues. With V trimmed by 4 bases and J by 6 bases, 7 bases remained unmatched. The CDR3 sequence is CASSRTGELKTQYF. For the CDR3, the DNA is TGTGCCAGCAGCCGGACAGGGGAACTGAAGACCCAGTACTTC.

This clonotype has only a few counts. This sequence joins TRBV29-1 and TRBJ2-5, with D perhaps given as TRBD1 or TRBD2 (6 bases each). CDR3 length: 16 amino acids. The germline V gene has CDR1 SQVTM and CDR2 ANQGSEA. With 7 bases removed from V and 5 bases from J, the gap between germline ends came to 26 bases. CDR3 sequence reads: CSAQRGVGLGLETQYF. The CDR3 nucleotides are TGCAGCGCCCAAAGGGGGGTAGGGCTGGGATTGGAGACCCAGTACTTC.

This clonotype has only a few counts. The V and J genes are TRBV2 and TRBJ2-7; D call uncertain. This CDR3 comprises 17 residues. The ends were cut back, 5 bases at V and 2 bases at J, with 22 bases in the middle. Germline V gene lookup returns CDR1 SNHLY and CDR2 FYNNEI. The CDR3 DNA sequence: TGTGCCAGCAGTCCCACCACATCTGCGGAGCCCCCCTACGAGCAGTACTTC. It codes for CASSPTTSAEPPYEQYF.

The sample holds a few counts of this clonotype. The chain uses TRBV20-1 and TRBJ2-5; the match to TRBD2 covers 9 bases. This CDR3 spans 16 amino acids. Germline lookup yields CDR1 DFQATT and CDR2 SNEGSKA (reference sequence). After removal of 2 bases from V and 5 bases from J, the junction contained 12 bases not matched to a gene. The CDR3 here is CSARKAGGTFLETQYF. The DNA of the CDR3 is TGCAGTGCTAGAAAGGCGGGGGGGACTTTTTTGGAGACCCAGTACTTC.

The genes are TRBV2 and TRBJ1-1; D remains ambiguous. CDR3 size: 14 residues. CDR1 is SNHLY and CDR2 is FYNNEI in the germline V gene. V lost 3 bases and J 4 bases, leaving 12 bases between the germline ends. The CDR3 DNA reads TGTGCCAGCAGTGAGAGGCCGCCTCCCACTGAAGCTTTCTTT. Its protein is CASSERPPPTEAFF.

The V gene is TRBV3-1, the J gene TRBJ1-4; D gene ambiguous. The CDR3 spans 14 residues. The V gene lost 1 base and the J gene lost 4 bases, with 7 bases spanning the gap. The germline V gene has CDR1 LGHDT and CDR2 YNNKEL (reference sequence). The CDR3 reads CASSQGRNNEKLFF. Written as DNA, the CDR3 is TGTGCCAGCAGCCAAGGACGGAATAATGAAAAACTGTTTTTT.

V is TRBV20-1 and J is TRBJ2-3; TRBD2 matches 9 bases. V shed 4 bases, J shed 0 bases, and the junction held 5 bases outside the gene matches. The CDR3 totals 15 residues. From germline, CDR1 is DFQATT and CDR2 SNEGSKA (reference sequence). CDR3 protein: CSAKASGTSTDTQYF. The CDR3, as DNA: TGCAGTGCTAAGGCTAGCGGGACCAGCACAGATACGCAGTATTTT.

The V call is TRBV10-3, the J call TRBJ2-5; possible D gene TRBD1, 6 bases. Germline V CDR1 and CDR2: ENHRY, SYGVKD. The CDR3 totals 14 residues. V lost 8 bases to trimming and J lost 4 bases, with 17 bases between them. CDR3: CAIPEQGIPETQYF. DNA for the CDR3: TGTGCCATCCCCGAGCAGGGGATCCCAGAGACCCAGTACTTC.